This TCR beta chain was documented in a study of T cell repertoires in cytomegalovirus infection. As for the study in general: In public TCR beta signatures, there were indications of both CMV infection and matching HLA type.

This clonotype has only a few counts. Antigen unknown. This CDR3 is 17 amino acids long. Germline V gene lookup returns CDR1 LGHNA and CDR2 YNFKEQ. V lost 4 bases and J lost 1; bases outside the gene matches: 9. Via MiXCR, TCRdb re-called the reads, giving one row per CDR3 protein. The sample yields 900,000 to 950,000 distinct CDR3 sequences, 30% to 40% seen once. This sequence joins TRBV4-2 and TRBJ2-2; 7 bases line up with TRBD2. Sequenced here: cultured CD8+ T cells from PBMCs, sampled from culture after CMV antigen stimulation. The TCR originated in a human donor in good health (CMV status not recorded). Some clones in this sample may be carry-over from other donors' samples. This CDR3 reads CASSPAGGSLNTGELFF. The DNA for the CDR3 is TGTGCCAGCAGCCCCGCCGGGGGGTCCCTGAACACCGGGGAGCTGTTTTTT.